The 2 T cell receptor beta chains in this list originate from one sample, sequenced in a study of blood T cell repertoires in COVID-19. Repertoires were generated with immunoSEQ multiplex PCR, while TCRdb's copy carries only in-frame clones and drops some. The sample lists some 300,000 clones; under 90% were seen once. What was sequenced was PBMCs or T cells enriched from blood (not recorded which). These receptors were obtained from a woman between 50 and 59 years old who had been exposed to COVID-19.

CDR3 DNA sequence: TGTGCCAGCAGCCAAGCGGCAGGGGGCAGCACTGAAGCTTTCTTT. It specifies CASSQAAGGSTEAFF. The chain joins TRBV3-1 (or the pseudogene TRBV3-2) to TRBJ1-1, with 8 bases fitting TRBD1. Trimming took 1 base from V and 4 from J; bases not matched to a gene: 5. The CDR3 runs 15 residues. CDR1 is LGHDT and CDR2 is YNNKEL in the germline V gene (reference sequence).

V is TRBV6-4 and J is TRBJ1-5; tentatively, D is TRBD1 (6 bases). The CDR3 runs to 15 residues. V lost 2 bases and J lost 4, with 12 bases in between. Per the germline V gene, CDR1 is MRHNA and CDR2 is SNTAGT. This chain's CDR3 is CASSDGRGRNQPQHF. The CDR3 DNA reads as TGTGCCAGCAGTGACGGCAGGGGAAGAAATCAGCCCCAGCATTTT.